The rows below give T cell receptor beta chains drawn from one sample of a study of circulating tumor DNA in untreated peripheral T-cell lymphoma. Sequenced by immunoSEQ multiplex PCR; TCRdb stores in-frame clones only, minus some. The sample lists about 2,200 clones; more than 60% were seen once. Sequenced sample: tumor tissue. These receptors were obtained from a human donor with peripheral T-cell lymphoma. Each CDR3 is given with its conserved first and last residue. A D gene is named only where the DNA matches it firmly. Clone size, where shown, is once, few, many, or a class for clones that have expanded.

cdr3_aa,cdr3_nt,v_call,j_call,d_call,clone_size,cdr3_length
CASAPTQGDQPQHF,TGTGCCAGCGCCCCGACACAGGGTGATCAGCCCCAGCATTTT,TRBV6-8,TRBJ1-5,-,-,14
CASQWTLNYGYTF,TGTGCCTCTCAATGGACCCTTAACTATGGCTACACCTTC,TRBV2,TRBJ1-2,-,-,13
CAWSVGALYNSPLHF,TGTGCCTGGAGTGTCGGAGCCCTCTATAATTCACCCCTCCACTTT,TRBV30,TRBJ1-6,-,-,15
CASSLRLAGSYETQYF,TGCGCCAGCAGCCTGAGACTAGCGGGGAGTTATGAGACCCAGTACTTC,TRBV5-1,TRBJ2-5,TRBD2,-,16
CASSSGTGGFTDTQYF,TGCGCCAGCAGCTCCGGGACAGGGGGCTTCACAGATACGCAGTATTTT,TRBV5-1,TRBJ2-3,TRBD1,few,16
CASRPLGRGELFF,TGTGCCAGCAGACCTCTGGGGCGTGGGGAGCTGTTTTTT,TRBV25-1,TRBJ2-2,-,-,13
CASSPGSRYGYTF,TGTGCCAGCAGTCCGGGTTCTCGCTATGGCTACACCTTC,TRBV6-8,TRBJ1-2,-,-,13
CAWSVLDGTSTLHF,TGTGCCTGGAGTGTACTGGACGGGACTTCGACCCTCCACTTT,TRBV30,TRBJ1-6,-,-,14
CASSQEVVRGNTIYF,TGCGCCAGCAGCCAAGAGGTAGTACGGGGGAACACCATATATTTT,TRBV4-1,TRBJ1-3,-,-,15
CASSTARVNTGELFF,TGTGCCAGCTCAACGGCAAGAGTAAACACCGGGGAGCTGTTTTTT,TRBV18,TRBJ2-2,-,few,15
CASSQDPLIPGELFF,TGCGCCAGCAGCCAAGACCCTTTAATACCCGGGGAGCTGTTTTTT,TRBV1,TRBJ2-2,-,-,15
CASSQRTGSEQFF,TGTGCCAGCAGTCAAAGGACAGGGAGTGAGCAGTTCTTC,TRBV6-8,TRBJ2-1,TRBD1,-,13
CASNRGGSYNEQFF,TGTGCCAGCAATAGGGGGGGTTCCTACAATGAGCAGTTCTTC,TRBV6-4,TRBJ2-1,-,-,14
CASSLLGQGSGELFF,TGTGCCAGCAGCTTGTTGGGACAGGGTTCCGGGGAGCTGTTTTTT,TRBV7-7,TRBJ2-2,TRBD1,-,15
CASSASSGNTIYF,TGTGCCAGTAGTGCATCCTCTGGAAACACCATATATTTT,TRBV19,TRBJ1-3,-,few,13
CASSLRQAWNYGYTF,TGTGCCAGCAGCTTACGACAGGCGTGGAACTATGGCTACACCTTC,TRBV7-6,TRBJ1-2,-,-,15
CASTSSGRNNSPLHF,TGTGCCAGCACATCCTCAGGGCGAAATAATTCACCCCTCCACTTT,TRBV11-3,TRBJ1-6,-,-,15
CASSTIAGGTAQYF,TGTGCCAGTAGTACAATAGCGGGGGGGACGGCGCAGTATTTT,TRBV19,TRBJ2-3,TRBD2,-,14
CASSPQLSSADTQYF,TGTGCCAGCTCACCACAGCTTTCCAGCGCAGATACGCAGTATTTT,TRBV18,TRBJ2-3,-,medium-sized,15
CASSQNPNPQGPSYGYTF,TGCGCCAGCAGTCAGAACCCTAACCCACAGGGACCGAGCTATGGCTACACCTTC,TRBV5-1,TRBJ1-2,-,-,18
CASSRKGPNEKLFF,TGTGCCAGCAGCCGTAAAGGGCCTAATGAAAAACTGTTTTTT,TRBV6-8,TRBJ1-4,-,-,14
CAWRKGTGHSGNTIYF,TGTGCCTGGAGGAAAGGGACAGGGCACTCTGGAAACACCATATATTTT,TRBV30,TRBJ1-3,TRBD1,few,16
CASSTRQGPSSTDTQYF,TGTGCCAGTAGCACCCGACAGGGACCCTCGAGCACAGATACGCAGTATTTT,TRBV19,TRBJ2-3,TRBD1,once,17
CASTPVSGELFF,TGTGCCAGCACCCCTGTCTCCGGGGAGCTGTTTTTT,TRBV6-8,TRBJ2-2,-,-,12
CASSPARRYNEKLFF,TGTGCCAGCAGCCCAGCGAGGAGATATAATGAAAAACTGTTTTTT,TRBV11-3,TRBJ1-4,-,once,15
CASSEWAWYEQFF,TGTGCCAGCAGTGAGTGGGCTTGGTATGAGCAGTTCTTC,TRBV9,TRBJ2-1,-,-,13
CASSRREGNQPQHF,TGCGCCAGCAGCCGTAGAGAGGGCAATCAGCCCCAGCATTTT,TRBV23-1,TRBJ1-5,-,-,14
CAWSPENTGELFF,TGTGCCTGGTCACCCGAGAACACCGGGGAGCTGTTTTTT,TRBV30,TRBJ2-2,-,once,13
CASSLGPLGVKALEAFF,TGTGCCAGCAGCTTAGGCCCCCTCGGTGTCAAGGCGCTTGAAGCTTTCTTT,TRBV11-3,TRBJ1-1,-,-,17
CASSFRTDSYEQYF,TGTGCCAGCAGCTTCCGGACGGACTCCTACGAGCAGTACTTC,TRBV11-3,TRBJ2-7,-,-,14
CASSQSNRGIGTEAFF,TGCGCCAGCAGCCAGTCTAACAGGGGGATCGGCACTGAAGCTTTCTTT,TRBV5-1,TRBJ1-1,TRBD1,few,16
CASSQPGLGGTDTQYF,TGTGCCAGCAGCCAACCTGGACTAGGCGGCACAGATACGCAGTATTTT,TRBV14,TRBJ2-3,TRBD2,few,16
CASSPQGDYGYTF,TGTGCCAGCTCACCCCAGGGTGACTATGGCTACACCTTC,TRBV18,TRBJ1-2,-,-,13
CASSSGQEMPYGYTF,TGTGCCAGCAGCTCTGGACAGGAAATGCCCTATGGCTACACCTTC,TRBV11-3,TRBJ1-2,TRBD1,-,15
CASSLQQGVETQYF,TGTGCCAGCTCACTTCAACAGGGAGTGGAGACCCAGTACTTC,TRBV18,TRBJ2-5,-,-,14
CASSQGVSTGANYGYTF,TGCGCCAGCAGCCAAGGCGTATCGACAGGGGCTAACTATGGCTACACCTTC,TRBV1,TRBJ1-2,-,-,17
CASSEPRGLYGYTF,TGTGCCAGCAGTGAGCCTAGGGGGCTCTATGGCTACACCTTC,TRBV6-8,TRBJ1-2,TRBD1,-,14
CASSVTTGTGYGYTF,TGTGCCAGCTCAGTTACAACCGGGACGGGATATGGCTACACCTTC,TRBV18,TRBJ1-2,-,-,15
CASSQGLTYEQYF,TGTGCCAGCAGCCAGGGGTTGACCTACGAGCAGTACTTC,TRBV28,TRBJ2-7,-,once,13
CASSPARGAVVDTQYF,TGCGCCAGCAGCCCTGCTCGGGGGGCTGTTGTAGATACGCAGTATTTT,TRBV5-1,TRBJ2-3,-,-,16
CASSPRDSNQPQHF,TGTGCCAGTAGTCCCCGGGACAGTAATCAGCCCCAGCATTTT,TRBV19,TRBJ1-5,TRBD1,-,14
CASRDVPGTGITTALHF,TGTGCCAGTAGAGACGTACCCGGGACAGGGATTACAACGGCCCTCCACTTT,TRBV19,TRBJ1-6,TRBD1,-,17